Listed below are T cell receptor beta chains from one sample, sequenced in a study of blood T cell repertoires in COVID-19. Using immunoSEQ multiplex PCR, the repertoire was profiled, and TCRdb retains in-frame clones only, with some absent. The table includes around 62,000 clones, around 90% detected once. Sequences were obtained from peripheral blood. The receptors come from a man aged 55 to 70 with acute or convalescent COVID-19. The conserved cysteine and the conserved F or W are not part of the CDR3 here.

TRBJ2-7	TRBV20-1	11	SASYEGPYEQY
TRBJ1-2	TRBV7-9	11	ASSIDSNYGYT
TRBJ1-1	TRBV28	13	ASSFATGVYTEAF
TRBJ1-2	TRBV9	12	ASSAQGGDYGYT
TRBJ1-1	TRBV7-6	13	ASSLKGPGGTEAF
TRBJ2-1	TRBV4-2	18	ASSQDFAGLAGGFGNEQF
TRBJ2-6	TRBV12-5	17	ASGASGQGANSGANVLT
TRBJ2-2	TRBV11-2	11	ASTLPATGELF
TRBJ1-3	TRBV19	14	ASSIPRLSSGNTIY
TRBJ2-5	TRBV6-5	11	ASKASGGGAQY
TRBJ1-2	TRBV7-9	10	ASWGGDGRYT
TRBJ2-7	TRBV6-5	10	ASSSPGYEQY
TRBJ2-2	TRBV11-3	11	ASSFRAPGELF
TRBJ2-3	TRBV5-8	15	ASSSRTSGYLTDTQY
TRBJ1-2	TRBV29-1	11	SVDAGTNYGYT
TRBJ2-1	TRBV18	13	ASSKELVSYNEQF
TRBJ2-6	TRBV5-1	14	ASSLNGRTGANVLT
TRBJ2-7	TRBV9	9	ASSVGAEQY
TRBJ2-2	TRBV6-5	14	ASTYGLASNTGELF
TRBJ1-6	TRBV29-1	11	SVRDSYNSPLH
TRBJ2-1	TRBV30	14	AWSVIGTGDYNEQF
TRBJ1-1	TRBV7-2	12	ASSFQWGGTEAF
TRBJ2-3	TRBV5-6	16	ASSLLTGERLAGDTQY
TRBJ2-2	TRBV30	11	AWMGQGAGELF
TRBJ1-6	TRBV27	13	ASSDRGPYNSPLH
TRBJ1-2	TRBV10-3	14	AISGTGTGGGPGYT
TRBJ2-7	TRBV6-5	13	ASRPTRDREYEQY
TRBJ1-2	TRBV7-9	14	ASSLGKDRANYGYT
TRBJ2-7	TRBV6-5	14	ASSYSRDRSSYEQY
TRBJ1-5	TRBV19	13	ASSIGPSGNQPQH
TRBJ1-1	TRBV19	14	ASSTTGTGGWTEAF
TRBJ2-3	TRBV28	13	ASSYGGPSTDTQY
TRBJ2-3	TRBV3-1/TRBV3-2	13	ASSQPRVGTDTQY
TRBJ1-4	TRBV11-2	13	ASSFGTGIDEKLF
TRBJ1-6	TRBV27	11	ASSLRQNSPLH
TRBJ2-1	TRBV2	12	ASSQDRGRDEQF
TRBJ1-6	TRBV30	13	AWSVRDRGGSPLH
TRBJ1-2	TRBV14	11	ASSPSVTYGYT
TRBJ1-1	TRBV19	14	ASSIPPDRANTEAF
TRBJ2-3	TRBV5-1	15	ASSSGLAGGVTDTQY
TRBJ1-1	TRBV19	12	ASSSPGLNTEAF
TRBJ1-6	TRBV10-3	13	AISQGAVDDSPLH
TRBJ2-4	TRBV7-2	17	ASSLARWGQGAVKNIQY
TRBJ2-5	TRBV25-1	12	ASNLGQGMETQY
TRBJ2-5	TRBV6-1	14	ASSERFSGEGETQY
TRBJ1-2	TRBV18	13	ASSPMRDRGYGYT
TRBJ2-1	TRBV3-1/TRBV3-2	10	ASSRVLNEQF
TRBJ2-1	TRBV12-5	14	ASGLTSGSSYNEQF
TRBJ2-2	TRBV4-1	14	ASSQSPGAHTGELF
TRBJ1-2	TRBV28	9	ASRGAYGYT
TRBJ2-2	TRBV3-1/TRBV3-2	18	AGSQDRDRKVRPITGELF
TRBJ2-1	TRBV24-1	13	ATSDPTRMYNEQF
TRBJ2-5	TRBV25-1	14	ASSEGFRGLQETQY